One TCR beta chain is described in this entry. Which antigen it targets is not known. Per-nucleotide qualities are absent, and no much larger clonotype sits a single base away. What the time point label conveys for this sample: baseline before first vaccination. Samples from vaccinated people were obtained from the UK trials COV001 and COV002, which included a single-blind randomized controlled phase 2/3 trial of AZD1222 (ChAdOx1 nCoV-19) in healthy adults. Trial participant PBMC samples were collected at day 0 and day 28 after the second dose for TCRbeta chain sequencing. The sample belongs to a study of T cell responses to AZD1222 COVID-19 vaccine (dated by TCRdb to about 2021). Notes on the research overall: AZD1222 recipients with second doses at about 4 weeks or about 12 weeks were pooled, because spike-specific TCR depth and breadth did not differ between schedules. A total of approximately 240 trial participants underwent TCR sequencing, of whom about 200 had received two doses of AZD1222 and some 26 had received two doses of the MenACWY control vaccine. Trial participants were enrolled by age into subgroups of 18-55, 56-69 and 70-plus years, and around 150, 29 and 61 TCR-sequenced participants, respectively, were included in these subgroups.

Points the paper makes about the study in general: A significant rise in spike-specific TCR breadth and depth was observed after two AZD1222 doses relative to day 0 and relative to MenACWY recipients. No day 14 peak-response samples were available, so repertoires were characterized only after the peak T cell response. Vaccine-associated CD4 TCRs spanned the whole spike protein, with dominant responses in regions 160-218 and 743-854. Reportedly, almost half of the unique spike-specific TCRs recognized epitopes lying outside the regions that are mutated in the B.1.351 and B.1.1.7 variants. The 56-69-year group was small, and its depth increase did not reach significance, likely because of low power. Conclusions about previously exposed vaccinees are limited because only a handful of AZD1222 recipients were SARS-CoV-2 seropositive at baseline. Participants were mostly white British, with more females than males. The authors suggested clonal diversity may have been underestimated.

CDR1 is given as GTSNPN and CDR2 as SVGIG, both from the germline V gene (reference sequence). The CDR3 sequence holds 15 residues, the cysteine and phenylalanine included. Only the CDR3 portion is preserved as DNA: 45 bases, with reading frame beginning at the first base. V is cut by 2 bases and J by 9 bases, and the space between the germline ends is 22 bases. The CDR3 regions of human TCRbeta chains were analyzed by immunosequencing. For the original study's pipeline: Repertoire TCRs were matched against a reference library of SARS-CoV-2-specific TCRs generated with the MIRA antigen-specificity platform. Breadth was defined as the fraction of unique TCRs that were SARS-CoV-2-associated, and depth was defined as the fraction of total T cells that were SARS-CoV-2-associated. Using the MIRA data, each spike-specific TCR was mapped to the spike region that the TCR reacts to and placed in a CD4 or CD8 class. Log10-transformed breadth and depth values were compared by one-way ANOVA with Sidak's multiple comparisons tests. TCRdb retrieved this table from immuneACCESS and kept in-frame rearrangements only. Not all clones are present; in checked studies, unresolved V genes account for under half, and no reason is known for the remainder. V and J calls and clone size come straight from that table; D and trimming were deduced from the DNA. This sample is represented by around 100,000 clones; about 90% of them were singletons. The ten largest clones represent about 20% of the sample.

The rearrangement joined TRBV30 to TRBJ1-2, with an unclear D gene assignment. This receptor was identified in an adult in good health. The input for sequencing was peripheral blood, taken on day 0 of AZD1222 vaccination. DNA sequence: TGTGCCTGGAGTCCCCGGACTGGTCGTTATGGGTGCTACACCTTC. The translation is CAWSPRTGRYGCYTF.